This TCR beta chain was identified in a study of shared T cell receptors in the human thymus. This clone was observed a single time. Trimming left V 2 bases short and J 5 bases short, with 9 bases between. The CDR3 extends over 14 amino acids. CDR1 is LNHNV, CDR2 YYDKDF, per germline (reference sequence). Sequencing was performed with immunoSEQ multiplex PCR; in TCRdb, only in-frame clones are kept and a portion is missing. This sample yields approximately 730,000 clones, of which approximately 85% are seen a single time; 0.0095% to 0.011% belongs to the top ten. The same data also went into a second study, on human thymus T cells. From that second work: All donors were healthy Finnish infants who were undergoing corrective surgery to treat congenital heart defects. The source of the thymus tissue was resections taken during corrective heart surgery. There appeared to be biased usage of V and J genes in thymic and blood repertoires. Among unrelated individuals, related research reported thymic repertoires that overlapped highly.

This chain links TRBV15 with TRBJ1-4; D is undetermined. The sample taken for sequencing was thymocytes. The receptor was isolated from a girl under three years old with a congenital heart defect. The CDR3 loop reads CATSRLRRNEKLFF. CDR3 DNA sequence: TGTGCCACCAGCAGATTACGCAGGAATGAAAAACTGTTTTTT.